This T cell receptor (beta chain) emerged from a study of blood T cell repertoires in COVID-19. The V gene's germline CDR1 is SGHVS and CDR2 FQNEAQ. The CDR3 length is 15 residues. Unmatched junction bases numbered 13, after V lost 7 bases and J lost 9 bases. Sequencing used immunoSEQ multiplex PCR; TCRdb keeps in-frame clones, though not all of them. The repertoire holds hundreds of thousands of clones, with under 85% as singletons. The rearrangement links TRBV7-8 to TRBJ2-1; TRBD2 aligns across 9 bases. The sequencing sample was made of peripheral blood. The source is a woman aged 25-40 years with COVID-19, enrolled during active disease. The CDR3 sequence: CASTPLAGGPSEQFF. The CDR3 DNA follows: TGTGCCAGCACCCCCTTGGCGGGGGGGCCCAGTGAGCAGTTCTTC.